The source of this T cell receptor (beta chain) is a study of cytomegalovirus exposure and HLA in healthy donors. Use of 60 Vbeta and 13 Jbeta primers characterized the PCR. Sequencing used immunoSEQ multiplex PCR; TCRdb keeps in-frame clones, though not all of them. The sample holds more than 95,000 clones, roughly 76% seen once. The CDR3 length is 18 residues. Germline V lookup: CDR1 SGHDN, CDR2 FVKESK. V shed 0 bases and J shed 4 bases, with 19 bases lying between them. J is TRBJ2-1 and V is TRBV14; the D gene is possibly TRBD2 (6 bases). The clonotype comes from a man aged 50-59 years in good health and CMV-seropositive. Sample: PBMCs. CDR3: CASSQDREPGRGYNEQFF. DNA for the CDR3: TGTGCCAGCAGCCAAGATCGGGAACCCGGGCGGGGATACAATGAGCAGTTCTTC.